Sequencing of this T cell receptor (beta chain) was carried out in a study of beta chain features in type 1 diabetes. Overall study: The patients were much like the healthy donors in age, gender and cell yields. Study-wide findings and caveats: The naive, central memory and Treg TCRB repertoires looked more alike in patients than they did in healthy donors. VDJ junctions from patients with type 1 diabetes contained fewer insertions and more deletions.

Reverse transcribing all isolated RNA meant expressed TCRB transcripts were sequenced. Method: immunoSEQ multiplex PCR; TCRdb's copy keeps in-frame clones and lacks some. The table lists some 900,000 clones, under 20% of them singletons, with 0.02% to 0.025% in the top ten. V was pared by 1 base and J by 0 bases, with 11 bases of the junction left unmatched. The germline V gene encodes CDR1 SQVTM and CDR2 ANQGSEA. The CDR3 spans 17 residues. To note about this clone: The target antigen is unknown.

Sampling consisted of one heparinised blood draw per donor, averaging around 110 mL. The specimen was naive CD4+ T cells from blood. The receptor was derived from a woman under 30 in good health. J is TRBJ2-5 and V is TRBV29-1; 7 nucleotides agree with TRBD2. The CDR3 DNA reads as TGCAGCGTTGAAGGAGGTGGGAGGGAAATGTACCAAGAGACCCAGTACTTC. This sequence encodes CSVEGGGREMYQETQYF.